Listed below are T cell receptor beta chains from one sample, sequenced in a study of cytomegalovirus exposure and HLA in healthy donors. TCRdb's copy holds only in-frame clones and misses some; the assay was immunoSEQ multiplex PCR. The sample consists of about 120,000 clones, around 86% of them appearing once. Sequenced input: PBMCs. The receptors originated from a man aged 25-40 years in good health and CMV-seronegative. CDR3s include the opening cysteine and the closing phenylalanine or tryptophan. The order of the fields is CDR3 protein, D gene, V gene, J gene. A D gene is named only where the DNA matches it firmly.

CDR3: CASSIGRLEFYEQYF
D: .
V: TRBV19
J: TRBJ2-7

CDR3: CASRAQLGSTDTQYF
D: .
V: TRBV2
J: TRBJ2-3

CDR3: CASSSYRGVAEAFF
D: TRBD1
V: TRBV11-2
J: TRBJ1-1

CDR3: CASSSGGGATYEQYF
D: TRBD2
V: TRBV7-6
J: TRBJ2-7

CDR3: CASLRTSGGAYEQYF
D: TRBD2
V: TRBV6-1
J: TRBJ2-7

CDR3: CASSTTGTGTHEQYF
D: TRBD1
V: TRBV10-2
J: TRBJ2-7

CDR3: CASSPRGPRRSSYNSPLHF
D: .
V: TRBV11-2
J: TRBJ1-6

CDR3: CASTSRGQENGYTF
D: TRBD1
V: TRBV2
J: TRBJ1-2

CDR3: CASSESTQGGTQYF
D: .
V: TRBV10-1
J: TRBJ2-5

CDR3: CASSQATGYGVIGTEAFF
D: .
V: TRBV4-2
J: TRBJ1-1

CDR3: CASRLIRVAEAFF
D: .
V: TRBV5-1
J: TRBJ1-1

CDR3: CASSSIDRGRNTEAFF
D: TRBD1
V: TRBV7-8
J: TRBJ1-1

CDR3: CASSPGGHEQYF
D: .
V: TRBV18
J: TRBJ2-7

CDR3: CATSRGNPETQYF
D: .
V: TRBV15
J: TRBJ2-5

CDR3: CASSRAQDYGYTF
D: .
V: TRBV5-6
J: TRBJ1-2

CDR3: CASSPVGQGAQGYTF
D: TRBD1
V: TRBV28
J: TRBJ1-2

CDR3: CASSHRGLALKSAEAFF
D: TRBD1
V: TRBV7-8
J: TRBJ1-1

CDR3: CASSLAFGFGKTQYF
D: .
V: TRBV7-2
J: TRBJ2-5

CDR3: CASSLLAGGTNEKLFF
D: .
V: TRBV7-9
J: TRBJ1-4

CDR3: CASSLSMGAEAFF
D: .
V: TRBV5-1
J: TRBJ1-1

CDR3: CSARSGGELFF
D: .
V: TRBV20-1
J: TRBJ2-2

CDR3: CASSVAEGVNPSNTGELFF
D: .
V: TRBV9
J: TRBJ2-2

CDR3: CASSLSPPLSYEQYF
D: .
V: TRBV27
J: .

CDR3: CASSLGGNTGELFF
D: .
V: TRBV5-1
J: TRBJ2-2

CDR3: CASSLAGWAELQETQYF
D: .
V: TRBV5-1
J: TRBJ2-5

CDR3: CASSLGFTSTDTQYF
D: .
V: TRBV5-4
J: TRBJ2-3

CDR3: CASGARGLEQYF
D: TRBD1
V: TRBV27
J: TRBJ2-7

CDR3: CASSARRRNTEAFF
D: .
V: TRBV6-5
J: TRBJ1-1

CDR3: CASSQDGGRGTKNSQYF
D: .
V: TRBV4-2
J: TRBJ2-4